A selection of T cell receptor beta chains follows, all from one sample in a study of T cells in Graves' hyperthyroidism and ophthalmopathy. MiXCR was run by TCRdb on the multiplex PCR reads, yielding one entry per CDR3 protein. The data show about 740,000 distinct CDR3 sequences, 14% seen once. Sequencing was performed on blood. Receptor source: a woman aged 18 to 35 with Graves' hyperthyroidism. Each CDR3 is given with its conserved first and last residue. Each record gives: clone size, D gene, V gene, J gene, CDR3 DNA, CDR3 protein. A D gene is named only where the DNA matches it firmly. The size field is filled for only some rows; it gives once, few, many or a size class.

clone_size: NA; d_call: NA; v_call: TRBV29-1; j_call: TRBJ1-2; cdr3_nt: TGCAGCGTTGAAGAGGTAGCAGGGAGTAACTATGGCTACACCTTC; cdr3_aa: CSVEEVAGSNYGYTF
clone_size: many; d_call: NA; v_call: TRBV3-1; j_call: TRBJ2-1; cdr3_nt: TGTGCCAGCAGCCTAGGGACTGCCTTAAGGACCAATGAGCAGTTCTTC; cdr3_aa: CASSLGTALRTNEQFF
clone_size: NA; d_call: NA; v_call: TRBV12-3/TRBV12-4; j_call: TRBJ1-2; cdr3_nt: TGTGCCAGCGTAAGGGGTTACGACTATGGCTACACCTTC; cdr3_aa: CASVRGYDYGYTF
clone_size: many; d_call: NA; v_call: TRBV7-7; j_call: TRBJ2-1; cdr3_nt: TGTGCTAGCAGCTTAGGCGGGCAACCAAACAATGAGCAGTTCTTC; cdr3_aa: CASSLGGQPNNEQFF
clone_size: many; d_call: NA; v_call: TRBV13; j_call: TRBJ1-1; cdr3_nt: TGTGCCAGCACCGACTATGGGGAGGGCCAGAACACTGAAGCTTTCTTT; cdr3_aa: CASTDYGEGQNTEAFF
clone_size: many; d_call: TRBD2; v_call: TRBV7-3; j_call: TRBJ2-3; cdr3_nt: TGTGCCAGCAGCTTAAGTGCGGGAGTCACAGATACGCAGTATTTT; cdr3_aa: CASSLSAGVTDTQYF
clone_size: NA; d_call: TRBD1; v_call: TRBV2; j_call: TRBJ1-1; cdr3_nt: TGTGCCAGCAGCCCCGGGACAGGGATCTGGACCACTGAAGCTTTCTTT; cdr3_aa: CASSPGTGIWTTEAFF
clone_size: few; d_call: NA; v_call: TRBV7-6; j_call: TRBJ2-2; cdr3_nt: TGTGCCAGCAGCCTCTTCCGGGACACCGGGGAGCTGTTTTTT; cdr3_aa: CASSLFRDTGELFF
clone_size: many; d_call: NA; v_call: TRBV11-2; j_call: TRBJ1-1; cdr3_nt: TGTGCCAGCAGCGCCACGATGGCTGAAGCTTTCTTT; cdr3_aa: CASSATMAEAFF
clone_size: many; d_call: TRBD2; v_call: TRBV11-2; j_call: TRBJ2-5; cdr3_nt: TGTGCCAGCAGCTTAGCACTAGCGGGACAAGAGACCCAGTACTTC; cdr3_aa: CASSLALAGQETQYF
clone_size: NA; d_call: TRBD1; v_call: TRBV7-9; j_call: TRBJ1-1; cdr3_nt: TGTGCCAGCAGCTTCAGACAGGGGGGAATTGGTGAAGCTTTCTTT; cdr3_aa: CASSFRQGGIGEAFF
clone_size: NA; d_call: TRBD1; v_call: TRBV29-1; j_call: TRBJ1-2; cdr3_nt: TGCAGCGTCGGACAGGGTAACGACTATGGCTACACCTTC; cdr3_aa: CSVGQGNDYGYTF
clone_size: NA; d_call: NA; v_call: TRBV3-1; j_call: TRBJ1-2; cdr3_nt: TGTGCCAGCAGCCAAGGGTCCGGCAGCTATGGCTACACCTTC; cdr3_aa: CASSQGSGSYGYTF
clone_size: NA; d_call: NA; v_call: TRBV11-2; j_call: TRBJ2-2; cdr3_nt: TGTGCCAGCAGCTTCCAACAGGGGAGGGGGGAGCTGTTTTTT; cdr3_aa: CASSFQQGRGELFF